The 10 T cell receptor beta chains given below trace back to one sample, sequenced in a study of T cell repertoires in cytomegalovirus infection. In TCRdb, the reads were re-called with MiXCR into one record per CDR3 protein. The sample contains roughly 280,000 distinct CDR3 sequences, less than 25% of which appear only once. Antigen specificity for these receptors is unknown. The specimen comprised cultured PBMCs, sampled from culture after CMV antigen stimulation. All receptors derive from a human donor in good health (CMV status not recorded). Some clones in this sample may be carry-over from other donors' samples.

This clonotype occurred many times. This chain uses TRBV5-4 with TRBJ2-5; a possible D gene is TRBD1 (6 bases). This CDR3 has 16 residues. V dropped 1 base and J dropped 2 bases, with 15 bases sitting between them. CDR1 and CDR2 (germline): SGHNT, YYREEE (reference sequence). CDR3 in amino acids: CASSLPGRGKQETQYF. The CDR3 DNA sequence: TGTGCCAGCAGCTTGCCGGGTAGGGGGAAACAAGAGACCCAGTACTTC.

The V gene is TRBV9, the J gene TRBJ2-7; maybe TRBD2 (5 bases). The CDR3 consists of 11 residues. Trimming pared 7 bases from V and 6 bases from J, leaving 11 bases between. Germline CDR1 and CDR2: SGDLS and YYNGEE. The CDR3 here is CASSRESEQYV. CDR3 DNA: TGTGCCAGCTCGAGGGAGTCCGAGCAGTACGTC.

This clonotype was counted a few times. The J gene is TRBJ2-7, the V gene TRBV5-6, with D possibly being TRBD1 (6 bases). Germline values: CDR1 SGHDT, CDR2 YYEEEE. The CDR3 covers 16 residues. The V end was cut by 0 bases, the J end by 3 bases, with 16 bases between. CDR3 coding DNA: TGTGCCAGCAGCTTGGAGGGGCTGGGGGCCAACTACGAGCAGTACTTC. Its translation is CASSLEGLGANYEQYF.

This clonotype has ten or more counts. The chain is built from TRBV7-2 and TRBJ1-1, with TRBD1 identical over 9 bases. V shed 5 bases, J shed 2 bases, and the junction held 3 bases outside the gene matches. Germline V gives CDR1 SGHTA, CDR2 FQGNSA. CDR3 length equals 14 residues. The CDR3 DNA is TGTGCCAGCAGCAAGACAGGGGGAAACACTGAAGCTTTCTTT. This gives the protein CASSKTGGNTEAFF.

The rearrangement uses TRBV19 and TRBJ1-5; D is unresolved. Germline CDR1 LNHDA, CDR2 SQIVND (reference sequence). The CDR3 consists of 13 residues. The V gene lost 2 bases and the J gene lost 4 bases, with 6 bases spanning the gap. CDR3 sequence (DNA): TGTGCCAGTAGTATACAGGTAAATCAGCCCCAGCATTTT. It encodes CASSIQVNQPQHF.

This clonotype came up many times. The gene calls are TRBV7-2 and TRBJ2-5; D not resolved. V was pared by 1 base and J by 0 bases, with 18 bases between. CDR1 and CDR2 from the germline V gene are SGHTA and FQGNSA. CDR3 length: 18 amino acids. The CDR3 coding sequence is TGTGCCAGCAGCTTAGTGGGGATACCCATAGGAGACCAAGAGACCCAGTACTTC. Protein sequence: CASSLVGIPIGDQETQYF.

This clonotype showed up many times. The gene calls are TRBV6-1 and TRBJ1-1, with D maybe TRBD1 (6 bases). Trimming stripped 6 bases from V and 4 bases from J, with 18 bases between. The CDR3 totals 15 residues. CDR1 MNHNS and CDR2 SASEGT come from the germline V gene. The CDR3 region has the DNA TGTGCCAGCAGCATCCGAGTACAGGGAGGCACTGAAGCTTTCTTT. Protein: CASSIRVQGGTEAFF.

The V call is TRBV7-6, the J call TRBJ2-5; the match to TRBD2 covers 7 bases. The CDR3 loop spans 14 amino acids. Germline-derived CDR1 and CDR2 are SGHVS and FNYEAQ. The V segment lost 5 bases and the J segment 5 bases; nucleotides outside the gene matches: 8. CDR3 in amino acids: CASSQSGIGETQYF. The CDR3 bases are TGTGCCAGCAGCCAAAGCGGGATCGGGGAGACCCAGTACTTC.

The chain joins TRBV6-6 to TRBJ2-5; the match to TRBD2 covers 7 bases. The CDR3 loop spans 15 amino acids. The germline CDR1 and CDR2 sequences are MNHNY and SVGAGI (reference sequence). V was pared by 5 bases and J by 5 bases, with 11 bases of the junction left unmatched. The CDR3 region is CASSVVAGKGETQYF. CDR3 DNA sequence: TGTGCCAGCAGTGTCGTAGCGGGCAAGGGGGAGACCCAGTACTTC.

Ten or more counts support this clonotype. The chain has TRBV7-2 and TRBJ2-7; D not certain. This CDR3 has 13 amino acids. Trimming took 5 bases from V and 6 from J, leaving 14 bases between them. Germline V gene lookup returns CDR1 SGHTA and CDR2 FQGNSA. CDR3 bases: TGTGCCAGCAGCCCCGGCGTCCGGTCCGAGCAGTACGTC. Translating gives CASSPGVRSEQYV.